These 30 T cell receptor beta chains came from one sample sequenced in a study of T cell changes during pregnancy in multiple sclerosis. The data were produced by immunoSEQ multiplex PCR, yet TCRdb's version contains in-frame clones alone and is incomplete. The sample holds under 120,000 clones, 90% to 95% seen once. This specimen was peripheral blood, taken after pregnancy. Receptor source: a female donor with multiple sclerosis, enrolled in a pregnancy study.

This clone was observed a single time. CDR3 protein: CASLTGKFSTGELFF. The DNA of the CDR3 is TGTGCCAGTTTAACCGGGAAGTTTAGTACCGGGGAGCTGTTTTTT. This rearrangement joins TRBV19 to TRBJ2-2; D might be TRBD2 (5 bases). In germline, CDR1 is LNHDA, CDR2 SQIVND (reference sequence). The V and J ends lost 8 bases and 5 bases respectively, with 18 bases between them. The CDR3 length is 15 residues.

The chain uses TRBV6-5 and TRBJ1-2; 7 positions match TRBD1. The V gene's germline CDR1 is MNHEY and CDR2 SVGAGI. V lost 2 bases and J lost 2; bases outside the gene matches: 2. The CDR3 covers 14 residues. The CDR3 DNA reads TGTGCCAGCAGTTACCAACAGGGGAACTATGGCTACACCTTC. Protein sequence: CASSYQQGNYGYTF.

This chain uses TRBV7-4 with TRBJ1-5; D remains unclear. V was clipped by 5 bases and J by 0 bases, with 14 bases between them. Looked up from germline, CDR1 is SGHVT and CDR2 is SQSDAQ. This CDR3 has 16 amino acids. CDR3 loop: CASSPTYRSSNQPQHF. As DNA, the CDR3 is TGTGCCAGCAGCCCAACTTATCGATCTAGCAATCAGCCCCAGCATTTT.

This clone was observed once. The chain recombines TRBV5-1 with TRBJ2-7, with TRBD1 matching over 7 bases. The junction had 10 bases not matched to a gene; V was cut back by 4 bases and J by 6 bases. The CDR3 is 14 amino acids. Germline V gene data show CDR1 as SGHRS and CDR2 as YFSETQ. CDR3 residues: CASSLRRGSLEQYF. The CDR3 DNA reads TGCGCCAGCAGCCTTCGCAGGGGGTCGCTCGAGCAGTACTTC. Based on the CDR3 plus reference TRBV5-1 and TRBJ2-7, the full variable domain is KAGVTQTPRYLIKTRGQQVTLSCSPISGHRSVSWYQQTPGQGLQFLFEYFSETQRNKGNFPGRFSGRQFSNSRSEMNVSTLELGDSALYLCASSLRRGSLEQYFGPGTRLTVT.

The gene calls are TRBV7-8 and TRBJ2-5; TRBD2 might be the D (5 bases). The V gene lost 1 base and the J gene lost 4 bases, with 7 bases spanning the gap. The CDR3 is 13 amino acids. Germline CDR1 SGHVS, CDR2 FQNEAQ. This chain's CDR3 is CASSLGAVETQYF. CDR3 nucleotide sequence: TGTGCCAGCAGCTTAGGAGCGGTAGAGACCCAGTACTTC. Full variable domain (remainder filled in from reference TRBV7-8 and TRBJ2-5): GAGVSQSPRYKVAKRGQDVALRCDPISGHVSLFWYQQALGQGPEFLTYFQNEAQLDKSGLPSDRFFAERPEGSVSTLKIQRTQQEDSAVYLCASSLGAVETQYFGPGTRLLVL.

The chain joins TRBV5-1 to TRBJ1-6, with a possible D match to TRBD1 (6 bases). Trimming took off 0 bases at V and 8 bases at J, with 9 bases between the two ends. CDR3 length equals 14 residues. CDR1 is SGHRS and CDR2 is YFSETQ in the germline V gene. For the CDR3, the DNA is TGCGCCAGCAGCTTGGGGGGGGGCCATTCACCCCTCCACTTT. This codes for CASSLGGGHSPLHF.

The chain employs TRBV7-8 and TRBJ1-5; D possibly corresponds to TRBD1 (5 bases). Trimming took 1 base from V and 11 from J, leaving 12 bases between them. Germline V gene lookup returns CDR1 SGHVS and CDR2 FQNEAQ. CDR3 size: 13 residues. The CDR3 spells CASSLEGPAAQHF. CDR3 nucleotide sequence: TGTGCCAGCAGCTTAGAGGGGCCGGCGGCCCAGCATTTT.

The chain couples TRBV18 to TRBJ1-2, with a tentative D call TRBD1 (5 bases). Germline CDR1 reads KGHSH; CDR2 reads LQKENI. The CDR3 sequence is 12 residues long. Trimming removed 8 bases from V and 6 bases from J, with 13 bases in between. The CDR3 DNA sequence: TGTGCCAGCCAGGGAGGGTCCCATGGCTACACCTTC. Translating it yields CASQGGSHGYTF.

The J gene is TRBJ2-2, the V gene TRBV7-9; 7 nucleotides agree with TRBD2. CDR1 and CDR2 from the germline V gene are SEHNR and FQNEAQ (reference sequence). After removal of 3 bases from V and 7 bases from J, the junction contained 8 bases not matched to a gene. The CDR3 totals 15 residues. The CDR3 region has the DNA TGTGCCAGCAGCTTGGGGACTACCCATTTCGGGGAGCTGTTTTTT. Protein product: CASSLGTTHFGELFF. Combining the CDR3 with reference TRBV7-9 and TRBJ2-2 gives the whole variable domain DTGVSQNPRHKITKRGQNVTFRCDPISEHNRLYWYRQTLGQGPEFLTYFQNEAQLEKSRLLSDRFSAERPKGSFSTLEIQRTEQGDSAMYLCASSLGTTHFGELFFGEGSRLTVL.

V is TRBV2 and J is TRBJ1-1, with 8 bases fitting TRBD1. The CDR3 spans 16 residues. CDR1 is SNHLY and CDR2 is FYNNEI in the germline V gene. V lost 5 bases and J lost 4; bases outside the gene matches: 12. CDR3 residues: CASSQIPQGVGTEAFF. For the CDR3, the DNA is TGTGCCAGCAGTCAAATCCCACAGGGGGTTGGCACTGAAGCTTTCTTT.

This chain uses TRBV30 with TRBJ2-2; 7 bases agree with TRBD2. Trimming took 3 bases from V and 7 from J; bases not matched to a gene: 5. The CDR3 has 13 amino acids. CDR1 and CDR2 from the germline V gene are GTSNPN and SVGIG (reference sequence). DNA for the CDR3: TGTGCCTGGAGGACTAGCCATGACGGGGAGCTGTTTTTT. It codes for CAWRTSHDGELFF.

The gene calls are TRBV2 and TRBJ2-4; 12 positions match TRBD2. Germline-derived CDR1 and CDR2 are SNHLY and FYNNEI. This CDR3 has 16 amino acids. Trimming at V came to 4 bases and at J to 3 bases, leaving 4 bases not matched to a gene. CDR3 in amino acids: CASSGLAGDGKNIQYF. CDR3 nucleotide sequence: TGTGCCAGCAGTGGACTAGCGGGGGATGGCAAAAACATTCAGTACTTC.

The chain is built from TRBV19 and TRBJ2-7; TRBD2 is a possible D gene (5 bases). V was cut by 7 bases and J by 0 bases, with 13 bases left in between. This CDR3 is built from 14 residues. Germline V gene sequence: CDR1 LNHDA, CDR2 SQIVND (reference sequence). The CDR3 loop is CASTAGGSSYEQYF. The CDR3 DNA follows: TGTGCCAGTACCGCAGGTGGGAGCTCCTACGAGCAGTACTTC.

J is TRBJ1-2 and V is TRBV27, with D unresolved. The CDR3 has 12 residues. CDR1 and CDR2 from the germline V gene are MNHEY and SMNVEV (reference sequence). V was cut by 5 bases and J by 4 bases, with 8 bases left in between. CDR3 protein: CASSNGPYGYTF. For the CDR3, the DNA is TGTGCCAGCAGTAATGGGCCCTATGGCTACACCTTC.

As regards this clone: The same CDR3 can be traced to other DNA sequences in this sample. The chain links TRBV9 to TRBJ2-1, with 9 bases identical to TRBD2. Germline loops: CDR1 SGDLS, CDR2 YYNGEE. V was clipped by 2 bases and J by 1 base; unmatched bases: 1. This CDR3 comprises 15 residues. The CDR3 reads CASSVAGGSYNEQFF. The CDR3 DNA follows: TGTGCCAGCAGCGTGGCGGGGGGGTCCTACAATGAGCAGTTCTTC.

The CDR3 nucleotides read TGTGCCAGCAGCCAGGGACTAGCGGGACCCCATGAGCAGTTCTTC. Its translation: CASSQGLAGPHEQFF. The chain combines TRBV7-8 with TRBJ2-1, with TRBD2 matching over 13 bases. The CDR3 is 15 amino acids. CDR1 and CDR2 (germline): SGHVS, FQNEAQ. V dropped 5 bases and J dropped 8; count of bases not matched to a gene: 6.

The V and J genes are TRBV29-1 and TRBJ2-1, with D perhaps matching TRBD2 (5 bases). V dropped 1 base and J dropped 8 bases, with 9 bases sitting between them. The length of the CDR3 is 12 residues. Germline V lookup: CDR1 SQVTM, CDR2 ANQGSEA. CDR3: CSVEVAGDEQFF. CDR3 sequence (DNA): TGCAGCGTTGAAGTAGCCGGGGATGAGCAGTTCTTC.

The CDR3 sequence: CASSKEPRTSGGPAGQFF. CDR3 nucleotide sequence: TGTGCCAGCAGTAAAGAACCCCGGACTAGCGGGGGGCCCGCGGGGCAGTTCTTC. The chain recombines TRBV6-1 with TRBJ2-1; 14 bases line up with TRBD2. This CDR3 has 18 residues. The ends lost 5 bases at V and 12 bases at J; junction bases unmatched: 18. Germline-derived CDR1 and CDR2 are MNHNS and SASEGT.

This sequence joins TRBV9 and TRBJ2-2; 8 positions agree with TRBD2. With 0 bases clipped from V and 2 bases from J, the junction kept 6 bases outside the gene matches. CDR1 is SGDLS, CDR2 YYNGEE, per germline. The CDR3 runs to 17 residues. DNA of the CDR3: TGTGCCAGCAGCGTAGTAGGGACTAGTCATAACACCGGGGAGCTGTTTTTT. Translated, it gives CASSVVGTSHNTGELFF.

This chain links TRBV2 with TRBJ2-2, with TRBD2 matching over 10 bases. V gave up 7 bases and J gave up 6 bases; unmatched junction bases: 5. The V gene's germline CDR1 is SNHLY and CDR2 FYNNEI. This CDR3 spans 14 amino acids. The CDR3 DNA reads TGTGCCAGCATCGTAGCGGGGGGTCCCGGGGAGCTGTTTTTT. It specifies CASIVAGGPGELFF.

This clone is a singleton in its sample. V is TRBV9 and J is TRBJ2-4, with D uncertain. The germline V gene has CDR1 SGDLS and CDR2 YYNGEE. The V end lost 0 bases, the J end lost 8 bases, and 15 bases lay between the germline ends. CDR3 length: 15 residues. The CDR3 DNA reads as TGTGCCAGCAGCGTAGATTGGCAACCCGAGGACATTCAGTACTTC. This sequence encodes CASSVDWQPEDIQYF.

The rearrangement joins TRBV18 to TRBJ2-5, with TRBD1 matching over 7 bases. Germline CDR1 reads KGHSH; CDR2 reads LQKENI. The CDR3 is 17 amino acids. J lost 4 bases, V lost 3 bases, and 14 bases had no gene match. The CDR3 protein is CASSPRKGAAMLETQYF. The CDR3, as DNA: TGTGCCAGCTCACCGAGAAAGGGGGCGGCGATGTTAGAGACCCAGTACTTC.

The chain has TRBV5-1 and TRBJ2-4; D gene uncertain. Germline V CDR1 and CDR2: SGHRS, YFSETQ. The germline V and J ends were trimmed by 4 bases and 0 bases, with 17 bases remaining between them. The CDR3 covers 17 residues. The CDR3 bases are TGCGCCAGCAGCCCCCTGAGGCCCAACACAGCCAAAAACATTCAGTACTTC. Its translation is CASSPLRPNTAKNIQYF. Based on the CDR3 plus reference TRBV5-1 and TRBJ2-4, the full variable domain is KAGVTQTPRYLIKTRGQQVTLSCSPISGHRSVSWYQQTPGQGLQFLFEYFSETQRNKGNFPGRFSGRQFSNSRSEMNVSTLELGDSALYLCASSPLRPNTAKNIQYFGAGTRLSVL.

This chain joins TRBV5-4 and TRBJ2-7; 7 bases match TRBD1. J gave up 5 bases and V 3 bases, and 11 bases lay outside the gene matches. This CDR3 region has 15 residues. Germline CDR1 reads SGHNT; CDR2 reads YYREEE (reference sequence). The CDR3 bases are TGTGCCAGCAGCTCACAGGGGTTGCGGGTAAACGAGCAGTACTTC. Translated, it gives CASSSQGLRVNEQYF.

This clone appeared a single time. The chain couples TRBV9 to TRBJ2-5; possibly TRBD1 for D (6 bases). The CDR3 is made up of 16 amino acids. The V and J ends lost 7 bases and 3 bases respectively, with 22 bases between them. Germline V gene sequence: CDR1 SGDLS, CDR2 YYNGEE. The CDR3 loop reads CASRGGPGQNEETQYF. CDR3 DNA: TGTGCCAGCCGTGGTGGACCGGGACAAAACGAAGAGACCCAGTACTTC.

This clone was seen more than once but under ten times. The chain combines TRBV30 with TRBJ1-1; D not certain. Germline V gives CDR1 GTSNPN, CDR2 SVGIG (reference sequence). V dropped 3 bases and J dropped 0 bases, with 5 bases sitting between them. CDR3 length: 12 residues. CDR3 sequence reads: CAWREVNTEAFF. In nucleotides, the CDR3 is TGTGCCTGGAGAGAGGTGAACACTGAAGCTTTCTTT.

This sequence joins TRBV15 and TRBJ2-7; a weak D match, TRBD1 (6 bases). CDR1 and CDR2 from the germline V gene are LNHNV and YYDKDF (reference sequence). V was cut by 0 bases and J by 4 bases, with 10 bases left in between. The CDR3 loop spans 14 amino acids. This CDR3 reads CATSREGQSYEQYF. CDR3 nucleotide sequence: TGTGCCACCAGCAGAGAAGGACAGTCATACGAGCAGTACTTC.

J is TRBJ1-3 and V is TRBV4-1; perhaps TRBD1 as D (6 bases). Trimming removed 1 base at V and 2 bases at J, with 6 bases between. Per the germline V gene, CDR1 is MGHRA and CDR2 is YSYEKL. This CDR3 spans 14 amino acids. Here the CDR3 DNA reads TGCGCCAGCAGCCAAGGGACAGCTGGAAACACCATATATTTT. This sequence encodes CASSQGTAGNTIYF.

This clone appeared once. The rearrangement joins TRBV19 to TRBJ2-7; D unclear. Germline V CDR1 and CDR2: LNHDA, SQIVND (reference sequence). CDR3 length: 14 residues. Trimming cost V 3 bases and J 6 bases, with 15 bases left between them. The CDR3, as DNA: TGTGCCAGTAGTATCTTCCACCCTAATGGCGAGCAGTACTTC. It translates to CASSIFHPNGEQYF.

This sequence joins TRBV6-1 and TRBJ2-5, with 9 positions matching TRBD1. The CDR3 loop spans 18 amino acids. Germline V gene lookup returns CDR1 MNHNS and CDR2 SASEGT. Trimming removed 4 bases from V and 2 bases from J; junction bases left unmatched: 14. The CDR3, as DNA: TGTGCCAGCAGTGGGGGACAGGGCTATCGTAGTCGGCAAGAGACCCAGTACTTC. Translation gives CASSGGQGYRSRQETQYF.